These 10 T cell receptor beta chains were all obtained from the same sample, sequenced in a study of blood T cell repertoires in COVID-19 (dated by TCRdb to 2020 to 2021). Library creation used the immunoSEQ multiplex PCR assay. This immuneACCESS table, as held by TCRdb, lists in-frame sequences with V and J called but not all clones. Of the missing ones, under half trace to an unresolved V gene in checked studies; the others have no known cause. The sample table records a few hundred thousand clones; about 90% of these occur just once. Around 5% of the sample is in the top ten clones. The sample comprised PBMCs or T cells enriched from blood (not recorded which). The source of these receptors is a man aged 30 to 39 who had recovered from COVID-19.

The rearrangement links TRBV12-3 or TRBV12-4 to TRBJ2-1, with D hard to call. The CDR3 consists of 12 residues. Trimming left V 3 bases short and J 15 bases short, with 15 bases between. The CDR3 region is CASSLPPQNAFF. CDR3 bases: TGTGCCAGCAGTTTGCCTCCACAGAATGCGTTCTTC.

This rearrangement joins TRBV7-3 to TRBJ1-2; TRBD1 aligns across 9 bases. Germline CDR1 and CDR2: SGHTA and FQGTGA. This CDR3 has 14 amino acids. The V gene end was trimmed by 0 bases and the J gene end by 7 bases; junction bases not matched to a gene: 3. CDR3: CASSLTGTGTGYTF. The CDR3 coding sequence is TGTGCCAGCAGCTTAACCGGGACAGGGACTGGCTACACCTTC.

In its sample, this clone was seen once. J is TRBJ2-1 and V is TRBV5-1; D perhaps matches TRBD1 (5 bases). The V gene lost 1 base and the J gene lost 1 base, with 9 bases spanning the gap. The germline gives CDR1 SGHRS, CDR2 YFSETQ. The CDR3 length is 15 residues. CDR3 amino acids: CASSLQGRSYNEQFF. The CDR3 DNA follows: TGCGCCAGCAGCTTGCAGGGTCGGTCCTACAATGAGCAGTTCTTC.

V gene TRBV18 combines with J gene TRBJ2-7; 10 nucleotides agree with TRBD2. The germline gives CDR1 KGHSH, CDR2 LQKENI. There are 14 residues in the CDR3. Trimming took 5 bases from V and 4 from J; bases not matched to a gene: 5. The CDR3 region has the DNA TGTGCCAGCTCAATAGCGGGGGGTCTTTACGAGCAGTACTTC. Translation gives CASSIAGGLYEQYF.

The J gene is TRBJ2-5, the V gene TRBV10-3, with 8 bases fitting TRBD1. With 3 bases clipped from V and 5 bases from J, the junction kept 5 bases outside the gene matches. Per germline, CDR1 ENHRY and CDR2 SYGVKD. The CDR3 runs to 14 residues. This CDR3 reads CAISEAGGWETQYF. The CDR3 coding sequence is TGTGCCATCAGTGAAGCAGGGGGCTGGGAGACCCAGTACTTC.

The J gene is TRBJ2-3, the V gene TRBV24-1, with D tentatively TRBD2 (7 bases). The CDR3 has 17 residues. Germline lookup yields CDR1 KGHDR and CDR2 SFDVKD. V lost 4 bases and J lost 5, with 21 bases in between. CDR3 in amino acids: CATSDSGLAGAEDTQYF. As DNA, the CDR3 is TGTGCCACCAGTGACTCCGGACTGGCGGGGGCCGAAGATACGCAGTATTTT.

The chain employs TRBV30 and TRBJ1-5; D unresolved. Per the germline V gene, CDR1 is GTSNPN and CDR2 is SVGIG (reference sequence). V dropped 3 bases and J dropped 0 bases, with 9 bases sitting between them. CDR3 length: 14 residues. Written as DNA, the CDR3 is TGTGCCTGGAGCCAGGATTATAGCAATCAGCCCCAGCATTTT. Amino acids: CAWSQDYSNQPQHF.

This clone was observed once. The rearrangement uses TRBV5-6 and TRBJ2-2, with D possibly matching TRBD2 (6 bases). The germline V and J ends were trimmed by 2 bases and 2 bases, with 10 bases remaining between them. Germline lookup yields CDR1 SGHDT and CDR2 YYEEEE. CDR3 length equals 15 residues. CDR3 loop: CASSFGGINTGELFF. DNA for the CDR3: TGTGCCAGCAGCTTTGGGGGGATCAACACCGGGGAGCTGTTTTTT. The full variable domain, with the rest looked up from reference TRBV5-6 and TRBJ2-2, is DAGVTQSPTHLIKTRGQQVTLRCSPKSGHDTVSWYQQALGQGPQFIFQYYEEEERQRGNFPDRFSGHQFPNYSSELNVNALLLGDSALYLCASSFGGINTGELFFGEGSRLTVL.

The V gene is TRBV28, the J gene TRBJ1-5; 10 bases are a match to TRBD1. The CDR3 contains 15 residues. With V trimmed by 2 bases and J by 9 bases, 7 bases remained unmatched. CDR1 is MDHEN, CDR2 SYDVKM, per germline. In DNA, the CDR3 is TGTGCCAGCAGTTTAGGGACAGGGGAGCGCGCGCCCCAGCATTTT. Translating it yields CASSLGTGERAPQHF.

V and J are TRBV5-1 and TRBJ2-1, with 10 positions matching TRBD2. Per the germline V gene, CDR1 is SGHRS and CDR2 is YFSETQ. V trimming: 0 bases; J trimming: 8 bases; junction bases outside the gene matches: 2. The CDR3 runs 14 residues. The CDR3 loop is CASSLVLAGYEQFF. The CDR3, as DNA: TGCGCCAGCAGCTTGGTACTAGCGGGGTATGAGCAGTTCTTC.